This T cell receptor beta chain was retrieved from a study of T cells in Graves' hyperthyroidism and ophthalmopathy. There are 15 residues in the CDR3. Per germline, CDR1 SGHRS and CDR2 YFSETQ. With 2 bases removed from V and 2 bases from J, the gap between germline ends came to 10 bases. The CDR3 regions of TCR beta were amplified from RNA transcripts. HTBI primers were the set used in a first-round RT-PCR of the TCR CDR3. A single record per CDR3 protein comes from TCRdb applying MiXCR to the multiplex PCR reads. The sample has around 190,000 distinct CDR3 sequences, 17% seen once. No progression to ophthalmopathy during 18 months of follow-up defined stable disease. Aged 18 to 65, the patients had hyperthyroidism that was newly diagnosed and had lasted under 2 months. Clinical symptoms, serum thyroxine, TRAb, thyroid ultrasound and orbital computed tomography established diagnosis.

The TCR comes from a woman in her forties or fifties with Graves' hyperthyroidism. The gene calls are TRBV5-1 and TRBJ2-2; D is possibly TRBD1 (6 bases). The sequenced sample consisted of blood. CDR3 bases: TGCGCCAGCAGCTTTTGGGACACTAACACCGGGGAGCTGTTTTTT. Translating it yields CASSFWDTNTGELFF.